The rows below give T cell receptor beta chains drawn from one sample of a study of OX40 agonist ivuxolimab in advanced cancers. Sequencing used immunoSEQ multiplex PCR; TCRdb keeps in-frame clones, though not all of them. The table has 80,000 to 100,000 clones, around 90% seen once; the top ten hold 0.3% to 0.35%. Sequencing was performed on CD4+ or CD8+ T cells sorted from blood, taken in a trial of the OX40 agonist ivuxolimab. These receptor sequences come from an adult with an advanced solid tumor such as melanoma, head and neck, liver or kidney cancer. Both conserved end residues are part of each CDR3. A D gene is named only where the DNA matches it firmly. Size tells how often a clone was seen (once, few, many) or the class of an expanded clone, and some rows leave it out.

clone_size: NA; v_call: TRBV7-2; j_call: TRBJ1-2; d_call: NA; cdr3_length: 16; cdr3_nt: TGTGCCAGCAGCCCGACGACAGACCTATCAATCTATGGCTACACCTTC; cdr3_aa: CASSPTTDLSIYGYTF
clone_size: few; v_call: TRBV18; j_call: TRBJ1-1; d_call: NA; cdr3_length: 14; cdr3_nt: TGTGCCAGCTCACCACGTAAGCCGCCACTGGAAGCTTTCTTT; cdr3_aa: CASSPRKPPLEAFF
clone_size: NA; v_call: TRBV7-2; j_call: TRBJ2-5; d_call: NA; cdr3_length: 14; cdr3_nt: TGTGCCAGCAGCCCCGGACGGCCCCCAGAGACCCAGTACTTC; cdr3_aa: CASSPGRPPETQYF
clone_size: once; v_call: TRBV2; j_call: TRBJ1-1; d_call: NA; cdr3_length: 14; cdr3_nt: TGTGCCAGCATGGGGGTCCCACAGGGTGCGGAAGCTTTCTTT; cdr3_aa: CASMGVPQGAEAFF
clone_size: NA; v_call: TRBV7-6; j_call: TRBJ2-2; d_call: NA; cdr3_length: 14; cdr3_nt: TGTGCCAGCAGCCAAAGGGGGGGAACCGGGGAGCTGTTTTTT; cdr3_aa: CASSQRGGTGELFF
clone_size: NA; v_call: TRBV29-1; j_call: TRBJ1-1; d_call: NA; cdr3_length: 15; cdr3_nt: TGCAGCGTTGTCGAGGCCAGGGTCTTGAACACTGAAGCTTTCTTT; cdr3_aa: CSVVEARVLNTEAFF
clone_size: NA; v_call: TRBV5-1; j_call: TRBJ2-2; d_call: TRBD2; cdr3_length: 15; cdr3_nt: TGCGCCAGCAGCCCCCCCGGGGGGGCAGTCGGGGAGCTGTTTTTT; cdr3_aa: CASSPPGGAVGELFF
clone_size: once; v_call: TRBV7-8; j_call: TRBJ2-4; d_call: NA; cdr3_length: 13; cdr3_nt: TGTGCCAGCAGCTTAGTCGGCTCAAACATTCAGTACTTC; cdr3_aa: CASSLVGSNIQYF
clone_size: NA; v_call: TRBV5-4; j_call: TRBJ2-5; d_call: TRBD1; cdr3_length: 16; cdr3_nt: TGTGCCAGCAGCTTGGGCCCAACAGGGGTGGGAGAGACCCAGTACTTC; cdr3_aa: CASSLGPTGVGETQYF
clone_size: NA; v_call: TRBV19; j_call: TRBJ2-1; d_call: TRBD2; cdr3_length: 17; cdr3_nt: TGTGCCAGTAGTATAGCCCCTAGCGGGGCCATCTACAATGAGCAGTTCTTC; cdr3_aa: CASSIAPSGAIYNEQFF
clone_size: NA; v_call: TRBV13; j_call: TRBJ2-3; d_call: TRBD2; cdr3_length: 16; cdr3_nt: TGTGCCAGCAGCTTAGGCCTAGCGGGGGGGGTTGATACGCAGTATTTT; cdr3_aa: CASSLGLAGGVDTQYF
clone_size: NA; v_call: TRBV27; j_call: TRBJ2-1; d_call: NA; cdr3_length: 16; cdr3_nt: TGTGCCAGCAGTTTTACTCCAGGGAGCTCCTACAATGAGCAGTTCTTC; cdr3_aa: CASSFTPGSSYNEQFF
clone_size: NA; v_call: TRBV12-5; j_call: TRBJ2-7; d_call: NA; cdr3_length: 14; cdr3_nt: TGTGCTAGTGGTACCGAGGGGGGGGCATACGAGCAGTACTTC; cdr3_aa: CASGTEGGAYEQYF
clone_size: NA; v_call: TRBV7-3; j_call: TRBJ2-1; d_call: NA; cdr3_length: 15; cdr3_nt: TGTGCCAGCAGCTTATGGGCTAACCGAGACAATGAGCAGTTCTTC; cdr3_aa: CASSLWANRDNEQFF
clone_size: NA; v_call: TRBV11-2; j_call: TRBJ2-5; d_call: NA; cdr3_length: 14; cdr3_nt: TGTGCCAGCAGCTTAGGGGTGAGAGGGGAGACCCAGTACTTC; cdr3_aa: CASSLGVRGETQYF
clone_size: NA; v_call: TRBV5-1; j_call: TRBJ2-7; d_call: NA; cdr3_length: 13; cdr3_nt: TGCGCCAGCAGCTCGGGGGGCCGGGACGAGCAGTACTTC; cdr3_aa: CASSSGGRDEQYF
clone_size: NA; v_call: TRBV25-1; j_call: TRBJ1-5; d_call: NA; cdr3_length: 13; cdr3_nt: TGTGCCAGCAGCGGCAAGGGGCGTCAGCCCCAGCATTTT; cdr3_aa: CASSGKGRQPQHF
clone_size: NA; v_call: TRBV7-9; j_call: TRBJ2-5; d_call: TRBD2; cdr3_length: 16; cdr3_nt: TGTGCCAGCAGCTTCCGACTAGCGGGGGGCCAAGAGACCCAGTACTTC; cdr3_aa: CASSFRLAGGQETQYF
clone_size: NA; v_call: TRBV15; j_call: TRBJ2-5; d_call: NA; cdr3_length: 15; cdr3_nt: TGTGCCACCGCTCGGGGAACCGGGCCCTTAGAGACCCAGTACTTC; cdr3_aa: CATARGTGPLETQYF
clone_size: NA; v_call: TRBV2; j_call: TRBJ1-2; d_call: NA; cdr3_length: 15; cdr3_nt: TGTGCCAGCAGTGTGAACCAGGGAACTAACTATGGCTACACCTTC; cdr3_aa: CASSVNQGTNYGYTF
clone_size: NA; v_call: TRBV5-1; j_call: TRBJ2-5; d_call: NA; cdr3_length: 12; cdr3_nt: TGCGCCAGCCGACTCCTTTTGGAGACCCAGTACTTC; cdr3_aa: CASRLLLETQYF
clone_size: NA; v_call: TRBV14; j_call: TRBJ1-2; d_call: TRBD1; cdr3_length: 19; cdr3_nt: TGTGCCAGCAGCCAAGAAGCCGAAGCGGGACAGGCCCCTAACTATGGCTACACCTTC; cdr3_aa: CASSQEAEAGQAPNYGYTF
clone_size: NA; v_call: TRBV5-1; j_call: TRBJ2-1; d_call: NA; cdr3_length: 15; cdr3_nt: TGCGCCAGCAGCTTGGGTCCGGAGGACTACAATGAGCAGTTCTTC; cdr3_aa: CASSLGPEDYNEQFF
clone_size: NA; v_call: TRBV29-1; j_call: TRBJ1-2; d_call: TRBD1; cdr3_length: 15; cdr3_nt: TGCAGCGTCCGGGACAGGGATAGGGGCAACTATGGCTACACCTTC; cdr3_aa: CSVRDRDRGNYGYTF
clone_size: NA; v_call: TRBV4-2; j_call: TRBJ2-1; d_call: NA; cdr3_length: 12; cdr3_nt: TGTGCCAGCAGCCAAATAAACAATGAGCAGTTCTTC; cdr3_aa: CASSQINNEQFF